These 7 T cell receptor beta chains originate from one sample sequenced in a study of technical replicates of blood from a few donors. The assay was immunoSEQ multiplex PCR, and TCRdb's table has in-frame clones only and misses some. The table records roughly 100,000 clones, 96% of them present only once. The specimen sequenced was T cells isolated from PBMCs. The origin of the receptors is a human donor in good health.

For the CDR3, the DNA is TGTGCCAGCAGTTCCCTCCGACAGGGAAAAGGTGGAAACACCATATATTTT. Amino acid sequence: CASSSLRQGKGGNTIYF. The chain combines TRBV28 with TRBJ1-3; the match to TRBD1 covers 7 bases. Losses at the gene ends were 4 bases for V and 3 bases for J; bases not matched to a gene: 12. Per germline, CDR1 MDHEN and CDR2 SYDVKM. CDR3 length equals 17 residues. The full variable domain, with the rest looked up from reference TRBV28 and TRBJ1-3, is DVKVTQSSRYLVKRTGEKVFLECVQDMDHENMFWYRQDPGLGLRLIYFSYDVKMKEKGDIPEGYSVSREKKERFSLILESASTNQTSMYLCASSSLRQGKGGNTIYFGEGSWLTVV.

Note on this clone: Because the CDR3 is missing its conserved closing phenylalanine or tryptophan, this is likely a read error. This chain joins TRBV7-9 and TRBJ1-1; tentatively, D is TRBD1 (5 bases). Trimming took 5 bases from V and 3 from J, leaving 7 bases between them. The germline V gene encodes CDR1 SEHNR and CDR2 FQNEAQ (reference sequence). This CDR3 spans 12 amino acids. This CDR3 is CASSPRDTEAFL. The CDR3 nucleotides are TGTGCCAGCAGCCCCAGGGACACTGAAGCTTTCCTT.

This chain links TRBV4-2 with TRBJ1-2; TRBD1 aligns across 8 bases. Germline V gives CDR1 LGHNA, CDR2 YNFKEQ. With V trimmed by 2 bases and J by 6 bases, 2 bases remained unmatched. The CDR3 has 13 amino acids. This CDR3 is CASSQQGADGYTF. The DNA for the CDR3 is TGTGCCAGCAGCCAACAGGGGGCGGATGGCTACACCTTC.

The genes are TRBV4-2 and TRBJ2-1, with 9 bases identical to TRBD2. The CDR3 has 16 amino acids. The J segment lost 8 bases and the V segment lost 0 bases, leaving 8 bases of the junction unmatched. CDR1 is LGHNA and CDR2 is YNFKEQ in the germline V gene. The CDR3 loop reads CASSQEVAGEEDEQFF. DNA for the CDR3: TGTGCCAGCAGCCAAGAGGTAGCGGGAGAGGAAGATGAGCAGTTCTTC.

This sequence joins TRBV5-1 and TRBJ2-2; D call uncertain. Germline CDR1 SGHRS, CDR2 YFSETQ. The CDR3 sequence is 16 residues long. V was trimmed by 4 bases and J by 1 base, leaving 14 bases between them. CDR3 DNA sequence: TGCGCCAGCAGCCTTATCGCTACCCAGAACACCGGGGAGCTGTTTTTT. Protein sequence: CASSLIATQNTGELFF.

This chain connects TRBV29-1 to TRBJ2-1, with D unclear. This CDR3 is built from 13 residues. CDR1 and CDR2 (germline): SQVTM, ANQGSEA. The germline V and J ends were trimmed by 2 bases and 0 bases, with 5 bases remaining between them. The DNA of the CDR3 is TGCAGCGTTGAAATGAGCTCCTACAATGAGCAGTTCTTC. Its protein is CSVEMSSYNEQFF.

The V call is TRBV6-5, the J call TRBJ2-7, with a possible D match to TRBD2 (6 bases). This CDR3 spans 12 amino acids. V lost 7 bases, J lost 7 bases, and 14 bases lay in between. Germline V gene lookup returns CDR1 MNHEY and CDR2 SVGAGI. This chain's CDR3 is CASTSIGGEQYF. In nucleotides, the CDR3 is TGTGCCAGCACCAGCATCGGGGGAGAGCAGTACTTC.